This TCR beta chain comes out of a study of blood T cell repertoires in COVID-19. With V trimmed by 1 base and J by 7 bases, 7 bases remained unmatched. Germline values: CDR1 LGHNT, CDR2 FRNRAP. CDR3 length: 16 amino acids. Only in-frame clones appear in the TCRdb table, and some are missing; sequencing was by immunoSEQ multiplex PCR. The sample carries over 45,000 clones, around 93% recorded once. V is TRBV12-5 and J is TRBJ2-1; 10 bases are a match to TRBD1. The receptor comes from a woman aged 60-75 years with active or convalescent COVID-19. The sample was peripheral blood. The chain's CDR3 is CASGLALGQGLNEQFF. CDR3 DNA: TGTGCTAGTGGTTTGGCCCTGGGACAGGGGCTAAATGAGCAGTTCTTC.